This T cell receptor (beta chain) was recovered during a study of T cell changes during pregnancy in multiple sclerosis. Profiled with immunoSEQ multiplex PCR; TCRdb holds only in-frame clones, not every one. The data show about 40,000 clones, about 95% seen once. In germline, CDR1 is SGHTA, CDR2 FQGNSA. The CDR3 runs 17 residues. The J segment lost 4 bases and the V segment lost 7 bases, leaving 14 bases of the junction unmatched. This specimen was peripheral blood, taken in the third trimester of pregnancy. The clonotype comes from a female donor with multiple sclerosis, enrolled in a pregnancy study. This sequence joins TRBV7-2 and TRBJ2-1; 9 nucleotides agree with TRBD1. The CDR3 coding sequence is TGTGCCAGCACCGGAAGGGAAGGGACAGGGAGGTACAATGAGCAGTTCTTC. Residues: CASTGREGTGRYNEQFF. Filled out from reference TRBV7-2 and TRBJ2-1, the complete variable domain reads GAGVSQSPSNKVTEKGKDVELRCDPISGHTALYWYRQSLGQGLEFLIYFQGNSAPDKSGLPSDRFSAERTGGSVSTLTIQRTQQEDSAVYLCASTGREGTGRYNEQFFGPGTRLTVL.